A selection of T cell receptor beta chains follows, all from one sample in a study of blood T cell repertoires in COVID-19. Produced via immunoSEQ multiplex PCR; TCRdb's table is partial and in-frame only. The repertoire includes approximately 200,000 clones, over 75% of them detected once, and 7% to 8.5% sits in the top ten. Material for sequencing was PBMCs or T cells enriched from blood (not recorded which). Receptors originate from a young man in a cohort exposed to, infected with or recovered from COVID-19 (not recorded which). Both conserved end residues are part of each CDR3. The D gene is left open where the match is weak. Expanded clones get a size class; other rows say once, few or many, or leave the size out.

j_gene | v_gene | abundance | d_gene | CDR3nt | CDR3aa
TRBJ2-2 | TRBV7-3 | . | . | . | CASSSSGLAGGTTGELFF
TRBJ1-4 | TRBV10-3 | . | TRBD1 | TGTGCCACTACAGGGGGTAATGAAAAACTGTTTTTT | CATTGGNEKLFF
TRBJ2-4 | TRBV28 | . | TRBD2 | TGTGCCAGCAGCCCACTGCGGGGGTCGGACCAAAACATTCAGTACTTC | CASSPLRGSDQNIQYF
TRBJ2-3 | TRBV18 | . | TRBD1 | TGTGCCAGCTCACGAACTGCGGACAGGGATACGCAGTATTTT | CASSRTADRDTQYF
TRBJ2-5 | TRBV11-2 | once | TRBD2 | TGTGCCAGCAGCTTAGGGGCGGGAGGCCAAGAGACCCAGTACTTC | CASSLGAGGQETQYF
TRBJ1-2 | TRBV29-1 | . | TRBD1 | TGCAGCGTTGTGGGAACAGGGGTTCCGCACTATGGCTACACCTTC | CSVVGTGVPHYGYTF
TRBJ2-3 | TRBV9 | . | TRBD2 | TGTGCCAGCAGCGGTCTAGCGGGAGCGAATACGCAGTATTTT | CASSGLAGANTQYF
TRBJ2-2 | TRBV28 | . | TRBD2 | TGTGCCAGCAGTTTGCTCGCCGGGACTAGCTATACCGGGGAGCTGTTTTTT | CASSLLAGTSYTGELFF
TRBJ1-2 | TRBV28 | few | . | TGTGCCAGTGGGGAAGGCGGGTTCTACTATGGCTACACCTTC | CASGEGGFYYGYTF
TRBJ2-1 | TRBV3-1/TRBV3-2 | once | TRBD2 | TGTGCCAGCAGCCGTACTAGCGATGAGCAGTTCTTC | CASSRTSDEQFF
TRBJ2-7 | TRBV28 | . | . | TGTGCCAGCAGGGAGGCTATTCTCCCCTACGAGCAGTACTTC | CASREAILPYEQYF
TRBJ2-3 | TRBV27 | . | TRBD2 | TGTGCCAGCAGTTTACCTCCCGTCACTAGCGGATTGTTCACAGATACGCAGTATTTT | CASSLPPVTSGLFTDTQYF
TRBJ2-1 | TRBV4-1 | . | TRBD2 | TGCGCCAGCAGCCAAGTTCTAGCGGGAAAGGGCGCGGGGGAGCAGTTCTTC | CASSQVLAGKGAGEQFF
TRBJ2-1 | TRBV7-9 | . | . | TGTGCCAGCAGCTTCGGCGGGACTCACAATGAGCAGTTCTTC | CASSFGGTHNEQFF
TRBJ1-1 | TRBV14 | . | . | TGTGCCAGCAGCCAAAATATCCCGAACACTGAAGCTTTCTTT | CASSQNIPNTEAFF
TRBJ1-1 | TRBV7-9 | once | TRBD1 | TGTGCCAGCCTACCGACAGGGCCGAACACTGAAGCTTTCTTT | CASLPTGPNTEAFF
TRBJ2-1 | TRBV9 | . | . | TGTGCCAGCAGCGCTCCGACCATTCAGGGATCCTACAATGAGCAGTTCTTC | CASSAPTIQGSYNEQFF
TRBJ1-5 | TRBV28 | . | TRBD1 | TGTGCCAGCAGTTTAGGACAGGGAGTTCAGCCCCAGCATTTT | CASSLGQGVQPQHF
TRBJ2-3 | TRBV20-1 | . | TRBD1 | TGCAGTGCGGTCGGACAGGGGCAGGGTTTT | CSAVGQGQGF
TRBJ1-6 | TRBV5-1 | . | . | TGCGCCAGCAGCTTGGAAACAGGGCATAATTCACCCCTCCACTTT | CASSLETGHNSPLHF
TRBJ2-1 | TRBV6-4 | . | TRBD2 | TGTGCCAGCGGAAAAATAGCGGGGCGGAACAATGAGCAGTTCTTC | CASGKIAGRNNEQFF
TRBJ1-2 | TRBV27 | . | . | TGTGCCAGCAGTTTATCGCGGGGGGCGAACTATGGCTACACCTTC | CASSLSRGANYGYTF
TRBJ1-6 | TRBV25-1 | . | TRBD1 | TGTGCCAGCGGACAGGGACCTCTTGTCATCTCACCCCTCCACTTT | CASGQGPLVISPLHF
TRBJ1-2 | TRBV24-1 | . | . | TGTGCCACCAGTGCCACGGGATTTAACTATGGCTACACCTTC | CATSATGFNYGYTF
TRBJ2-7 | TRBV12-3/TRBV12-4 | . | . | TGTGCCAGCGCCGGTAGAGGTGAGCAGTACTTC | CASAGRGEQYF
TRBJ1-3 | TRBV6-5 | . | . | TGTGCCAGCGAGGGACTCTCTGGAAACACCATATATTTT | CASEGLSGNTIYF
TRBJ2-7 | TRBV5-5 | . | TRBD2 | TGTGCCAGCAGCTTGAGACTAGCAGACTACGAGCAGTACTTC | CASSLRLADYEQYF
TRBJ2-7 | TRBV25-1 | few | TRBD1 | TGTGCCAGCAGCCCCGACAGGGGGAGGAACGAGCAGTACTTC | CASSPDRGRNEQYF
TRBJ1-1 | TRBV5-6 | many | . | TGTGCCAGCAGCTTGTTCGGTGAAGGGGGGAACACTGAAGCTTTCTTT | CASSLFGEGGNTEAFF
TRBJ1-5 | TRBV19 | . | . | TGTGCCAGTAGTACCCAGGGGTTCCAGCCCCAGCATTTT | CASSTQGFQPQHF
TRBJ2-1 | TRBV5-1 | . | TRBD2 | TGCGCCAGCAGCTTCAGCGGGATTAGTGATGAGCAGTTCTTC | CASSFSGISDEQFF
TRBJ1-1 | TRBV7-9 | . | TRBD1 | TGTGCCAGCAGCTTAGAAGGGACAGGGAACCCCACAAAGGCTGAAGCTTTCTTT | CASSLEGTGNPTKAEAFF
TRBJ2-1 | TRBV7-6 | . | . | TGTGCCAGCGCCTCCGGGGGTGCACCGCTCAATGAGCAGTTCTTC | CASASGGAPLNEQFF
TRBJ2-1 | TRBV4-1 | . | TRBD2 | TGCGCCAGCAGCCAATTTCGGTGGAGCGGGAGTGATAATGAGCAGTTCTTC | CASSQFRWSGSDNEQFF
TRBJ1-2 | TRBV21-1 | . | . | TGTGCCAGCAGCAAAGATAGGAGGGGGCAAGGCTACACCTTC | CASSKDRRGQGYTF